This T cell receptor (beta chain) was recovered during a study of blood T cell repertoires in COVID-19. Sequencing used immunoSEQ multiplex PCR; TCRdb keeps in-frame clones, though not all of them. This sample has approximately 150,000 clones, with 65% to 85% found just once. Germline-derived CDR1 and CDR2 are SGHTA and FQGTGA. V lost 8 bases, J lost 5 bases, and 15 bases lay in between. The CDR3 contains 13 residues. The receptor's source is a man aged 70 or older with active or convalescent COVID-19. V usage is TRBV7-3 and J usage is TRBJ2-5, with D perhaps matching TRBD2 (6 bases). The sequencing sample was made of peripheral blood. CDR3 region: CASGMGGGETQYF. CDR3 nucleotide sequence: TGTGCCAGCGGAATGGGAGGTGGGGAGACCCAGTACTTC.